This T cell receptor beta chain was sequenced in a study of T cell responses to AZD1222 COVID-19 vaccine. About this clone itself: Antigen unknown.

Assay: immunoSEQ multiplex PCR; the TCRdb copy retains only in-frame clones and omits some. This table holds about 130,000 clones, 92% found once. The study, taken as a whole, reports: Dominant CD4 TCR responses targeted spike regions 160-218 and 743-854. Repertoires were collected only later (after the peak T cell response had occurred). White British ancestry dominated among donors, who included more females, and clonal diversity was possibly underestimated. Just 5 to 7 AZD1222 recipients were seropositive at baseline.

V lost 0 bases and J 0 bases, leaving 10 bases between the germline ends. This CDR3 is built from 15 residues. Germline CDR1 SGHRS, CDR2 YFSETQ. The source was peripheral blood, collected on day 0 of AZD1222 vaccination. This receptor was identified in an adult in good health. The V gene is TRBV5-1, the J gene TRBJ2-7, with D hard to call. CDR3 amino acids: CASSLDRMASYEQYF. CDR3 nucleotide sequence: TGCGCCAGCAGCTTGGACAGAATGGCCTCCTACGAGCAGTACTTC.